The sequence of this T cell receptor (beta chain) was determined in a study of early T cells in non-severe SARS-CoV-2 infection. This clonotype was counted many times. The CDR3 contains 14 residues. Germline V gene lookup returns CDR1 GTSNPN and CDR2 SVGIG (reference sequence). The V end was cut by 2 bases, the J end by 6 bases, with 16 bases between. The library protocol tagged individual cDNA molecules with unique molecular identifiers. TCRdb reprocessed the 5' RACE reads via MiXCR and lists one record per CDR3 protein. The table records fewer than 35,000 distinct CDR3 sequences, roughly 9.2% of them present only once.

The receptor was derived from an adult who was a healthcare worker with PCR-confirmed SARS-CoV-2 infection or an uninfected control (not recorded which). The chain recombines TRBV30 with TRBJ1-2; weak D call: TRBD1 (6 bases). Sample: whole blood. This chain's CDR3 is CAWSYRGEGDGYTF. The CDR3 DNA reads TGTGCCTGGAGTTACCGCGGGGAGGGGGATGGCTACACCTTC.